Below are 2 T cell receptor beta chains sequenced from a single sample in a study of cytomegalovirus exposure and HLA in healthy donors (dated by TCRdb to the late 2010s). The library was made by the immunoSEQ multiplex PCR assay. For the multiplex PCR, a mixture combining 60 forward primers for TCR Vbeta segments and 13 reverse primers for TCR Jbeta segments was used. Imported from immuneACCESS, the table was reduced by TCRdb to in-frame sequences with V and J called. These copies leave out some clones; in studies compared against another copy, an unresolved V gene accounts for under half, and the cause of the remainder is not known. This sample has about 120,000 clones in its table, and over 6.5% of those were observed once. The ten biggest clones cover 6% to 7.5% of the sample. Sequencing was performed on PBMCs. All receptors derive from a woman aged 40 to 50 in good health and CMV-seropositive.

This clone was counted at least ten times. Distinct nucleotide sequences in the sample also encode this CDR3. The chain carries TRBV12-5 and TRBJ2-3; D perhaps matches TRBD2 (5 bases). V was clipped by 5 bases and J by 6 bases, with 15 bases between them. CDR3 length: 14 amino acids. Germline-derived CDR1 and CDR2 are LGHNT and FRNRAP. This CDR3 is CASGPRTGSDTQYF. CDR3 nucleotide sequence: TGTGCTAGTGGTCCACGGACTGGCTCGGATACGCAGTATTTT.

The chain recombines TRBV19 with TRBJ2-1; 9 bases align to TRBD1. CDR3 length: 13 residues. V trimming: 7 bases; J trimming: 3 bases; junction bases outside the gene matches: 1. Per the germline V gene, CDR1 is LNHDA and CDR2 is SQIVND (reference sequence). The CDR3 spells CASTTGGYNEQFF. DNA of the CDR3: TGTGCCAGTACGACAGGGGGCTACAATGAGCAGTTCTTC. Complete variable domain (other parts from reference TRBV19 and TRBJ2-1): DGGITQSPKYLFRKEGQNVTLSCEQNLNHDAMYWYRQDPGQGLRLIYYSQIVNDFQKGDIAEGYSVSREKKESFPLTVTSAQKNPTAFYLCASTTGGYNEQFFGPGTRLTVL.